Listed below are T cell receptor beta chains from one sample, sequenced in a study of cytomegalovirus exposure and HLA in healthy donors. TCRdb's copy holds only in-frame clones and misses some; the assay was immunoSEQ multiplex PCR. The table shows approximately 100,000 clones, with around three quarters occurring only once. The sequencing input was PBMCs. The receptors were sampled from a woman between 45 and 60 years old in good health and CMV-seropositive. CDR3s include the opening cysteine and the closing phenylalanine or tryptophan. Clone size is stated in some rows and not others, as once, few, many or a class when expanded.

clone_size v_call cdr3_aa
NA TRBV27 CASSLTRQAGYEQYF
NA TRBV15 CATSRERGFYGGRQDNEQFF
NA TRBV10-3 CATLAGTSTDTQYF
NA TRBV7-2 CASSLREGIYEQYF
NA TRBV7-6 CASSLGAEGYEQYF
once TRBV7-2 CASSYGGEKLFF
NA TRBV6-6 CASSYGASPSQPQHF
NA TRBV7-9 CASSLETGGQYF
NA TRBV10-3 CAISAPGLAHNEQFF
NA TRBV2 CASRTGGTGMEPQHF
NA TRBV2 CASSEFLRGSYEQYF
NA TRBV5-1 CASTPGGVFTDTQYF
NA TRBV27 CASSFGQGHGYTF
once TRBV11-3 CASSFGQGGTDTQYF
NA TRBV6-5 CASSYWRGSYEQYF
NA TRBV6-5 CASSVGGANTGELFF
NA TRBV6-1 CASSSWGGGNQPQHF
NA TRBV11-2 CASSLDGQIQETQYF
few TRBV6-1 CASSETGGQETQYF
NA TRBV27 CASSTSGRAGVNTGELFF
NA TRBV5-1 CASQQGAGETQYF
NA TRBV5-4 CASSAGGTGVYGYTF
NA TRBV29-1 CSVGGGGRMAQYF
NA TRBV21-1 CASSIQEAEETQYF
NA TRBV11-2 CASSVYKETQYF
few TRBV7-9 CASSLGGTGNEKLFF
few TRBV7-3 CASSWGQGNNEQFF
NA TRBV19 CASSPTYGANVLTF
NA TRBV7-6 CASSLVANENTQYF
NA TRBV9 CASSVTGDLNTEAFF
NA TRBV5-6 CASSGDSGRSHEQYF
NA TRBV7-2 CASSYREGDTQYF
NA TRBV11-3 CASSPGQGSPSYNEQFF
NA TRBV13 CASSLLAGGREQFF
NA TRBV14 CASSQGRYGAYEQYF
NA TRBV4-3 CASSQDRNSPLHF
NA TRBV6-6 CASSYGHLRVMVGYTF
NA TRBV6-1 CASSADRVGSQPQHF
few TRBV5-4 CASSYGGEQYF
NA TRBV7-9 CASSFHRDYTDTQYF
NA TRBV12-2 CASRLGRLANTYEQYF
NA TRBV7-8 CASSLVIQGYMNTEAFF
NA TRBV18 CASSDSDRESSYEQYF
NA TRBV29-1 CSVSGLAGAEQYF
NA TRBV7-2 CASSVGTSNNSPLHF
NA TRBV11-2 CASSFPRSVPRGSTDTQYF
NA TRBV19 CASSSGQAVLNEQFF
NA TRBV7-9 CASSPQKAGKETQYF
NA TRBV5-6 CASSPGGQPGNTIYF